These 21 T cell receptor beta chains came from one sample sequenced in a study of blood T cell repertoires in COVID-19. Sequencing used immunoSEQ multiplex PCR; TCRdb keeps in-frame clones, though not all of them. The data contain 190,000 or so clones, around 87% of them seen just once; the ten biggest clones take up around 2.5%. Input material: peripheral blood. These receptors were obtained from a man in his forties with active or convalescent COVID-19.

J is TRBJ1-2 and V is TRBV4-3; perhaps TRBD1 as D (6 bases). Germline CDR1 is LGHNA and CDR2 is YSLEER. This CDR3 is built from 17 residues. V lost 0 bases, J lost 6 bases, and 20 bases lay in between. DNA for the CDR3: TGCGCCAGCAGCCAAGATGTCGATAGGGTCAGGGGAGATGGCTACACCTTC. It encodes CASSQDVDRVRGDGYTF.

This sequence joins TRBV27 and TRBJ2-7, with 8 bases lining up with TRBD1. V shed 7 bases, J shed 7 bases, and the junction held 9 bases outside the gene matches. CDR1 and CDR2 from the germline V gene are MNHEY and SMNVEV (reference sequence). This CDR3 is 13 amino acids long. The CDR3 spells CASTRTGFSEQYF. The CDR3 DNA reads as TGTGCCAGCACCCGGACAGGGTTTTCTGAGCAGTACTTC.

The chain has TRBV11-1 and TRBJ1-1; the match to TRBD1 covers 8 bases. Germline-derived CDR1 and CDR2 are SGHAT and FQDESV (reference sequence). The V segment lost 5 bases and the J segment 1 base; nucleotides outside the gene matches: 9. This CDR3 contains 16 residues. As DNA, the CDR3 is TGTGCCAGCAGCATCCCGTCAGGGGGCGCGAACACTGAAGCTTTCTTT. Amino acid sequence: CASSIPSGGANTEAFF.

The chain carries TRBV9 and TRBJ2-1; D possibly corresponds to TRBD2 (5 bases). The CDR3 runs 13 residues. V lost 0 bases and J lost 9, with 10 bases in between. Looked up from germline, CDR1 is SGDLS and CDR2 is YYNGEE. The CDR3 coding sequence is TGTGCCAGCAGCGTAGTTCAGAGGGCTGAGCAGTTCTTC. This codes for CASSVVQRAEQFF.

The chain is built from TRBV11-3 and TRBJ2-2; maybe TRBD1 (5 bases). The CDR3 has 16 residues. The germline V gene encodes CDR1 SGHNT and CDR2 YENEEA. Trimming left V 4 bases short and J 0 bases short, with 12 bases between. This chain's CDR3 is CASSSRTPSNTGELFF. Here the CDR3 DNA reads TGTGCCAGCAGCTCACGGACACCGTCGAACACCGGGGAGCTGTTTTTT.

The sample holds one count of this clone. The gene calls are TRBV9 and TRBJ1-2, with 10 bases aligning to TRBD1. Germline V gives CDR1 SGDLS, CDR2 YYNGEE. V lost 1 base, J lost 5 bases, and 8 bases stayed unmatched. The CDR3 spans 16 residues. DNA of the CDR3: TGTGCCAGCAGCGTATCTACGGGACAGGGGAAATATGGCTACACCTTC. Protein: CASSVSTGQGKYGYTF.

V usage is TRBV3-1 (or the pseudogene TRBV3-2) and J usage is TRBJ1-6; possible D gene TRBD1, 5 bases. Germline CDR1 reads LGHDT; CDR2 reads YNNKEL (reference sequence). This CDR3 contains 13 residues. V was trimmed by 4 bases and J by 9 bases, leaving 10 bases between them. The CDR3 region is CASSRGRSSPLHF. The CDR3 bases are TGTGCCAGCAGCCGGGGCAGGAGTTCACCCCTCCACTTT.

The chain links TRBV30 to TRBJ1-1; D is perhaps TRBD1 (6 bases). V shed 0 bases and J shed 1 base, with 18 bases lying between them. Germline-derived CDR1 and CDR2 are GTSNPN and SVGIG (reference sequence). The CDR3 is 17 residues long. The CDR3 protein is CAWSVFGTPLGNTEAFF. CDR3 in DNA: TGTGCCTGGAGTGTGTTCGGGACACCCTTGGGGAACACTGAAGCTTTCTTT.

The chain joins TRBV18 to TRBJ2-7; 7 bases map to TRBD1. J was trimmed by 3 bases and V by 5 bases; bases with no gene match: 7. The CDR3 is made up of 14 amino acids. Germline assignment: CDR1 KGHSH and CDR2 LQKENI. Here the CDR3 reads CASSSTGFRYEQYF. As DNA, the CDR3 is TGTGCCAGCTCATCGACAGGGTTCCGCTACGAGCAGTACTTC.

The chain uses TRBV9 and TRBJ2-1, with 7 bases lining up with TRBD1. V lost 5 bases, J lost 4 bases, and 9 bases stayed unmatched. There are 15 residues in the CDR3. CDR1 and CDR2 (germline): SGDLS, YYNGEE. Written as DNA, the CDR3 is TGTGCCAGCAGTGCCGCCGGGACAGCTTACAATGAGCAGTTCTTC. Protein: CASSAAGTAYNEQFF.

The chain couples TRBV7-9 to TRBJ1-6; D is possibly TRBD1 (5 bases). The CDR3 contains 15 residues. In germline, CDR1 is SEHNR, CDR2 FQNEAQ (reference sequence). V lost 1 base to trimming and J lost 10 bases, with 14 bases between them. CDR3 coding DNA: TGTGCCAGCAGCTTAGGAGCGGGGGGAGGGTCACCCCTCCACTTT. It specifies CASSLGAGGGSPLHF.

CDR3 bases: TGTGCCAGCAGTCCGGACCGGGGGGCATTCGAGCAGTACTTC. Translation: CASSPDRGAFEQYF. The chain couples TRBV3-1 (or the pseudogene TRBV3-2) to TRBJ2-7; perhaps TRBD2 as D (7 bases). This CDR3 comprises 14 residues. The V and J ends lost 6 bases and 6 bases respectively, with 18 bases between them. Germline V gives CDR1 LGHDT, CDR2 YNNKEL (reference sequence).

The J gene is TRBJ1-2, the V gene TRBV4-2, with unresolved D. V shed 0 bases and J shed 5 bases, with 4 bases lying between them. Germline CDR1 and CDR2: LGHNA and YNFKEQ. The CDR3 runs 12 residues. The CDR3 reads CASSQDPYGYTF. CDR3 sequence (DNA): TGTGCCAGCAGCCAAGATCCGTATGGCTACACCTTC.

This clone has just one count. CDR3: CAWSLPHANEAFF. The CDR3 nucleotides are TGTGCCTGGAGCCTACCTCATGCCAATGAAGCTTTCTTT. J is TRBJ1-1 and V is TRBV30; no definite D call. Germline assignment: CDR1 GTSNPN and CDR2 SVGIG (reference sequence). V lost 3 bases and J 7 bases, leaving 15 bases between the germline ends. This CDR3 is built from 13 residues.

The chain recombines TRBV9 with TRBJ2-1, with a tentative D call TRBD2 (6 bases). The CDR3 consists of 16 residues. Trimming shortened V by 0 bases and J by 8 bases, and 18 bases separated the two germline ends. Germline V gene lookup returns CDR1 SGDLS and CDR2 YYNGEE. The chain's CDR3 is CASSVAGGGGTDEQFF. The CDR3 DNA follows: TGTGCCAGCAGCGTAGCTGGGGGAGGTGGGACGGATGAGCAGTTCTTC.

This chain links TRBV11-2 with TRBJ1-4; 9 bases are a match to TRBD1. The CDR3 has 16 amino acids. CDR1 and CDR2 (germline): SGHAT, FQNNGV. J was trimmed by 7 bases and V by 5 bases; bases with no gene match: 11. The CDR3 loop reads CASSPNTGGSFEKLFF. The CDR3 nucleotides are TGTGCCAGCAGCCCAAACACAGGGGGCTCTTTTGAAAAACTGTTTTTT.

This clone has only a few counts. The chain employs TRBV27 and TRBJ2-7; D might be TRBD2 (6 bases). CDR3 length: 17 amino acids. Germline V gives CDR1 MNHEY, CDR2 SMNVEV (reference sequence). The germline V and J ends were trimmed by 1 base and 5 bases, with 21 bases remaining between them. The CDR3 DNA is TGTGCCAGCAGTTTATGGACCCCGGGTCTCACGGGGGACGAGCAGTACTTC. Translating gives CASSLWTPGLTGDEQYF.

V usage is TRBV11-2 and J usage is TRBJ1-2; possibly TRBD1 for D (6 bases). The V gene lost 1 base and the J gene lost 1 base, with 16 bases spanning the gap. The CDR3 is made up of 17 amino acids. Germline lookup yields CDR1 SGHAT and CDR2 FQNNGV. CDR3 nucleotide sequence: TGTGCCAGCAGCTTAGGAACTGGGGGCCTTGGTAACTATGGCTACACCTTC. Translating gives CASSLGTGGLGNYGYTF.

This clone is a singleton in its sample. The V gene is TRBV9, the J gene TRBJ2-1, with 8 bases lining up with TRBD2. In germline, CDR1 is SGDLS, CDR2 YYNGEE. V gave up 4 bases and J gave up 2 bases; unmatched junction bases: 8. The CDR3 length is 16 residues. CDR3 nucleotides: TGTGCCAGCAGCTTAAAGGGACTAGGGCCCTACAATGAGCAGTTCTTC. Translated: CASSLKGLGPYNEQFF.

This clone was observed a handful of times. This chain joins TRBV27 and TRBJ2-2; 15 nucleotides agree with TRBD2. Germline CDR1 reads MNHEY; CDR2 reads SMNVEV (reference sequence). This CDR3 has 17 amino acids. Unmatched junction bases numbered 9, after V lost 6 bases and J lost 7 bases. CDR3 residues: CASRGLAGGIKVGELFF. CDR3 bases: TGTGCCAGCAGGGGACTAGCGGGGGGAATCAAGGTCGGGGAGCTGTTTTTT.

The rearrangement uses TRBV18 and TRBJ2-3, with D possibly matching TRBD2 (5 bases). Per the germline V gene, CDR1 is KGHSH and CDR2 is LQKENI. CDR3 length equals 17 residues. Between the trimmed V and J ends, which lost 5 bases and 8 bases, there was a span of 26 bases. In nucleotides, the CDR3 is TGTGCCAGCTCAACAAAGAGTGTCGGACTCTCATCGGGTACGCAGTATTTT. Translated, it gives CASSTKSVGLSSGTQYF.